The entry below gives a single TCR beta chain sequence along with its context. The antigen is not known. As handled by the study authors: ImmunoSEQ supplied junction-only sequences lacking quality scores, so filtering was different. Profiling relied on immunoSEQ multiplex PCR, and the TCRdb table lists in-frame clones only, not all of them. V, J and clone size are those of that table, while D and trimming were read from the DNA. The repertoire holds around 2,000,000 clones, with 93% as singletons. This sample is part of a study of shared clonotypes between healthy human individuals. Study findings and constraints: As a rule, naive subsets had a larger estimated richness than memory subsets. Lower generation probabilities were found for non-shared clonotypes than for those shared by all four donors.

Naive CD8 cells lacked CD45RO, underwent positive selection for CCR7 and left out terminally differentiated effector memory CD45RA+ cells. Adult Caucasians living in Nashville, Tennessee made up all of the donors. The CDR3 sequence is 17 residues long. Trimming at V came to 2 bases and at J to 5 bases, leaving 11 bases not matched to a gene. CDR1 and CDR2 (germline): MDHEN, SYDVKM. This receptor was identified in a young man in good health. Some clones in this sample may be carry-over from other donors' samples. The sequencing input was naive CD8+ T cells from PBMCs. V gene TRBV28 combines with J gene TRBJ2-5, with 10 bases fitting TRBD2. The CDR3 region has the DNA TGTGCCAGCAGTTTACCTAGCGGGAGTGCAGTGCGGGAGACCCAGTACTTC. This sequence encodes CASSLPSGSAVRETQYF.